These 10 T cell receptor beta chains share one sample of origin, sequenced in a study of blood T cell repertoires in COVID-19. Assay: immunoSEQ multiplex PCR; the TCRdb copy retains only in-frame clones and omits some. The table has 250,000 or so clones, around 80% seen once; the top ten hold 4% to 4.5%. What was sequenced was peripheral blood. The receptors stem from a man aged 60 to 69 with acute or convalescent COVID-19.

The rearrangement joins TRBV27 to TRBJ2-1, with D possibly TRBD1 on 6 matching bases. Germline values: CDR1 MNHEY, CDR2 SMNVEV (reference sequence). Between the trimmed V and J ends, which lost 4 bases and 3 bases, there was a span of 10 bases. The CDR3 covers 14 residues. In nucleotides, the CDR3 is TGTGCCAGCAGTTCTCCAGGGGTCTACAATGAGCAGTTCTTC. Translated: CASSSPGVYNEQFF.

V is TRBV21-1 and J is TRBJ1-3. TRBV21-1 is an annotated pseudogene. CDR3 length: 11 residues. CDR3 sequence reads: CASKRRNTIYF. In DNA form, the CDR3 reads TGTGCCAGCAAGCGGAGAAACACCATATATTTT.

The DNA of the CDR3 is TGTGCCAGCAGCCAAGATCTCCAGGGATACCAGCCCCAGCATTTT. Protein product: CASSQDLQGYQPQHF. The chain carries TRBV3-1 (or the pseudogene TRBV3-2) and TRBJ1-5, with a possible D match to TRBD1 (5 bases). Per germline, CDR1 LGHDT and CDR2 YNNKEL (reference sequence). V was trimmed by 0 bases and J by 7 bases, leaving 13 bases between them. The CDR3 consists of 15 residues.

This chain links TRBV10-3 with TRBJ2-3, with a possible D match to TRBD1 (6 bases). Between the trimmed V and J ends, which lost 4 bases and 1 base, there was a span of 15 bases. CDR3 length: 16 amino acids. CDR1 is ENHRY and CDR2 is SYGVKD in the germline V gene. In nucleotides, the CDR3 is TGTGCCATCAGTGGCTTGGACAGCTTTCGCACAGATACGCAGTATTTT. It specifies CAISGLDSFRTDTQYF.

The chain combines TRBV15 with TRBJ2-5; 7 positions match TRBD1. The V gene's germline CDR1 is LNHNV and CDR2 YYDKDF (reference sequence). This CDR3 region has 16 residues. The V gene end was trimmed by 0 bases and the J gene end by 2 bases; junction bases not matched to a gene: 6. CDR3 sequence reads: CATSRDSTGEQETQYF. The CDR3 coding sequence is TGTGCCACCAGCAGAGATAGTACAGGGGAACAAGAGACCCAGTACTTC.

This chain's CDR3 is CASSPPGTGGRNTEAFF. CDR3 in DNA: TGTGCCAGCTCACCACCGGGAACAGGGGGAAGGAACACTGAAGCTTTCTTT. The chain is built from TRBV18 and TRBJ1-1, with 8 bases fitting TRBD1. Trimming cost V 0 bases and J 1 base; bases outside gene matches: 7. In germline, CDR1 is KGHSH, CDR2 LQKENI. The CDR3 covers 17 residues.

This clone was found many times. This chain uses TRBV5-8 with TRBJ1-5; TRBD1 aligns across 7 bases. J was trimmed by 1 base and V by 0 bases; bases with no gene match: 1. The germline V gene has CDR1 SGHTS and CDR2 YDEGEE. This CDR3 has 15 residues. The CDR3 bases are TGTGCCAGCAGCTTGGGACAGGGAAGCAATCAGCCCCAGCATTTT. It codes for CASSLGQGSNQPQHF.

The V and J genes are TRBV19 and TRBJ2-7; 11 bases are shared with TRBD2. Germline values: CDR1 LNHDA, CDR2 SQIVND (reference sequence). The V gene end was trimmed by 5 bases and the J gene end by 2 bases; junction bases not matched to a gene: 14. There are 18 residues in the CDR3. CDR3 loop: CASSGRIPGTSGAYEQYF. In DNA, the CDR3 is TGTGCCAGTAGTGGACGTATTCCCGGGACTAGCGGTGCCTACGAGCAGTACTTC. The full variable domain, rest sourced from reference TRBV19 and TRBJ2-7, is DGGITQSPKYLFRKEGQNVTLSCEQNLNHDAMYWYRQDPGQGLRLIYYSQIVNDFQKGDIAEGYSVSREKKESFPLTVTSAQKNPTAFYLCASSGRIPGTSGAYEQYFGPGTRLTVT.

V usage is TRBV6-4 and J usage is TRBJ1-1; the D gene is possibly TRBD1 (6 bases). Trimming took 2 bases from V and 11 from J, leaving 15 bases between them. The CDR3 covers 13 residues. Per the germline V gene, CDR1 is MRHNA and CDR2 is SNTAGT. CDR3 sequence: CASSDLPGGRAFF. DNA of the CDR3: TGTGCCAGCAGTGACCTCCCGGGGGGGCGGGCTTTCTTT.

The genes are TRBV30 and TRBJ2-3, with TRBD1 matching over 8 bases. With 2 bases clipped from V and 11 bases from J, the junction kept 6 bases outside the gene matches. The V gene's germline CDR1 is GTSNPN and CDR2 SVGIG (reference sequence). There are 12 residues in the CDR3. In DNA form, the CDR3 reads TGTGCCTGGAGTCTTCAGGGGGCGGAGCAGTATTTT. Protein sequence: CAWSLQGAEQYF.